Listed below are T cell receptor beta chains from one sample, sequenced in a study of blood T cell repertoires in COVID-19. Libraries were prepared by immunoSEQ multiplex PCR; TCRdb keeps only in-frame clonotypes and omits some of them. The data contain about half a million clones, roughly nine tenths of them seen just once; the ten biggest clones take up 0.75% to 0.9%. The sample comprised peripheral blood. These receptors all stem from a man aged 18 to 35 with COVID-19, enrolled during active disease. Each CDR3 is given with its conserved first and last residue. A D gene is named only where the DNA matches it firmly. Only some rows state a clone size, as once, few, many or a class for expanded clones.

d_gene: TRBD1; j_gene: TRBJ2-1; v_gene: TRBV27; abundance: -; CDR3nt: TGTGCCAGCAGAAAACCCCGGACAGGAAAGGTCCACGATGAGCAGTTCTTC; CDR3aa: CASRKPRTGKVHDEQFF
d_gene: -; j_gene: TRBJ2-1; v_gene: TRBV9; abundance: -; CDR3nt: TGTGCCAGCAGCGTCAACTCCGGGAATGAGCAGTTCTTC; CDR3aa: CASSVNSGNEQFF
d_gene: -; j_gene: TRBJ2-5; v_gene: TRBV30; abundance: -; CDR3nt: TGTGCCTGGAGTGTCCGGGGACACCCCCAAGAGACCCAGTACTTC; CDR3aa: CAWSVRGHPQETQYF
d_gene: -; j_gene: TRBJ2-5; v_gene: TRBV5-4; abundance: -; CDR3nt: TGTGCCAGCACCAACTTCTCGGGAGAGACCCAGTACTTC; CDR3aa: CASTNFSGETQYF
d_gene: -; j_gene: TRBJ1-2; v_gene: TRBV4-1; abundance: -; CDR3nt: TGCGCCAGCAGCCAAGACAGTTGGTCCTATGGCTACACCTTC; CDR3aa: CASSQDSWSYGYTF
d_gene: -; j_gene: TRBJ1-1; v_gene: TRBV7-6; abundance: -; CDR3nt: TGTGCCAGCAGCTTGAGAGCAGGGGAAAACACTGAAGCTTTCTTT; CDR3aa: CASSLRAGENTEAFF
d_gene: -; j_gene: TRBJ2-2; v_gene: TRBV18; abundance: -; CDR3nt: TGTGCCAGCTCACCACTGTTCAGGGAAACCGGGGAGCTGTTTTTT; CDR3aa: CASSPLFRETGELFF
d_gene: -; j_gene: TRBJ2-5; v_gene: TRBV7-2; abundance: -; CDR3nt: TGTGCCAGCAGCTTAGTGGGGGGGCGAGAGACCCAGTACTTC; CDR3aa: CASSLVGGRETQYF
d_gene: -; j_gene: TRBJ2-3; v_gene: TRBV9; abundance: -; CDR3nt: TGTGCCAGCAGCGTAGGATCGGGGATTAGCACAGATACGCAGTATTTT; CDR3aa: CASSVGSGISTDTQYF
d_gene: -; j_gene: TRBJ1-4; v_gene: TRBV29-1; abundance: -; CDR3nt: TGCAGCGTCCGGGGGGCAGGGCCGACTAATGAAAAACTGTTTTTT; CDR3aa: CSVRGAGPTNEKLFF
d_gene: -; j_gene: TRBJ2-2; v_gene: TRBV12-3/TRBV12-4; abundance: few; CDR3nt: TGTGCCAGCAGCCCGACTAGCACCGGGGAGCTGTTTTTT; CDR3aa: CASSPTSTGELFF
d_gene: -; j_gene: TRBJ1-5; v_gene: TRBV3-1/TRBV3-2; abundance: -; CDR3nt: TGTGCCAGCAGCGGACAGCTAAATCAGCCCCAGCATTTT; CDR3aa: CASSGQLNQPQHF
d_gene: TRBD2; j_gene: TRBJ2-2; v_gene: TRBV15; abundance: -; CDR3nt: TGTGCCACCAGCAGAGATCAGAGCGGGAGAGGCACCGGGGAGCTGTTTTTT; CDR3aa: CATSRDQSGRGTGELFF
d_gene: -; j_gene: TRBJ2-1; v_gene: TRBV19; abundance: -; CDR3nt: TGTGCCAGTAGTATGGGGACTCCAAATGAGCAGTTCTTC; CDR3aa: CASSMGTPNEQFF
d_gene: -; j_gene: TRBJ2-2; v_gene: TRBV7-6; abundance: -; CDR3nt: TGTGCCAGCAGCTCCTCCCGGGGCACCGGGGAGCTGTTTTTT; CDR3aa: CASSSSRGTGELFF
d_gene: TRBD1; j_gene: TRBJ1-2; v_gene: TRBV10-3; abundance: few; CDR3nt: TGTGCCATCAGTGATTGGGATGAGGGGGCAATAGGAAACTATGGCTACACCTTC; CDR3aa: CAISDWDEGAIGNYGYTF
d_gene: -; j_gene: TRBJ2-4; v_gene: TRBV20-1; abundance: -; CDR3nt: TGCAGTGCTAGTTTCGCCGGCGGAAACAAAAACATTCAGTACTTC; CDR3aa: CSASFAGGNKNIQYF
d_gene: -; j_gene: TRBJ1-6; v_gene: TRBV4-2; abundance: -; CDR3nt: TGTGCCAGCAGCCAAGATACGGGTAGCTCCTATAATTCACCCCTCCACTTT; CDR3aa: CASSQDTGSSYNSPLHF
d_gene: TRBD2; j_gene: TRBJ2-3; v_gene: TRBV3-1/TRBV3-2; abundance: -; CDR3nt: TGTGCCAGCAGCCAAGATCAAACTAGCGGGATGTTTCCCCTCAGCACAGATACGCAGTATTTT; CDR3aa: CASSQDQTSGMFPLSTDTQYF
d_gene: -; j_gene: TRBJ1-2; v_gene: TRBV15; abundance: -; CDR3nt: TGTGCCACCAGCCCCATCCGGGACACTGTGGATGGCTACACCTTC; CDR3aa: CATSPIRDTVDGYTF
d_gene: -; j_gene: TRBJ1-5; v_gene: TRBV27; abundance: -; CDR3nt: TGTGCCAGCAGCACACAGGCTGAGTGGGCTCAGCCCCAGCATTTT; CDR3aa: CASSTQAEWAQPQHF
d_gene: TRBD2; j_gene: TRBJ2-7; v_gene: TRBV27; abundance: -; CDR3nt: TGTGCCAGCAGTTTTGGGGGAGGGACCCACGAGCAGTACTTC; CDR3aa: CASSFGGGTHEQYF
d_gene: -; j_gene: TRBJ1-1; v_gene: TRBV18; abundance: -; CDR3nt: TGTGCCAGCTCACAAAAACTCCAGGGTGTGAACACTGAAGCTTTCTTT; CDR3aa: CASSQKLQGVNTEAFF
d_gene: -; j_gene: TRBJ2-2; v_gene: TRBV5-1; abundance: -; CDR3nt: TGCGCCAGCAGCTCCGGCCCGGGACAACCCCTCGGGGAGCTGTTTTTT; CDR3aa: CASSSGPGQPLGELFF
d_gene: -; j_gene: TRBJ2-2; v_gene: TRBV7-9; abundance: -; CDR3nt: TGTGCCAGCAGCGTCAACAGCTTACCCCGTGGGGAGCTGTTTTTT; CDR3aa: CASSVNSLPRGELFF
d_gene: -; j_gene: TRBJ1-2; v_gene: TRBV9; abundance: -; CDR3nt: TGTGCCAGCAGCGTAGAATCAGGATTCTATGGCTACACCTTC; CDR3aa: CASSVESGFYGYTF
d_gene: -; j_gene: TRBJ2-5; v_gene: TRBV27; abundance: -; CDR3nt: TGTGCCAGCAGCAACCGGGGCCAAGAGACCCAGTACTTC; CDR3aa: CASSNRGQETQYF
d_gene: -; j_gene: TRBJ2-7; v_gene: TRBV12-3/TRBV12-4; abundance: -; CDR3nt: TGTGCCAGCAGTCCCTTAGCGGAGGAGCAGTACTTC; CDR3aa: CASSPLAEEQYF
d_gene: TRBD1; j_gene: TRBJ1-2; v_gene: TRBV12-3/TRBV12-4; abundance: -; CDR3nt: TGTGCCAGCAGAAGGGGGCTTGGCTACACCTTC; CDR3aa: CASRRGLGYTF
d_gene: -; j_gene: TRBJ2-7; v_gene: TRBV18; abundance: -; CDR3nt: TGTGCCAGCTCACCTCCTACTTCCTACGAGCAGTACTTC; CDR3aa: CASSPPTSYEQYF
d_gene: TRBD1; j_gene: TRBJ2-7; v_gene: TRBV28; abundance: -; CDR3nt: TGTGCCAGCAGTTGGGCCCCCGGACAGGGCCAGCAGTACTTC; CDR3aa: CASSWAPGQGQQYF
d_gene: TRBD1; j_gene: TRBJ1-5; v_gene: TRBV2; abundance: -; CDR3nt: TGTGCCAGCAGGGGGGTACAGGGGGATCAGCCCCAGCATTTT; CDR3aa: CASRGVQGDQPQHF
d_gene: TRBD1; j_gene: TRBJ1-5; v_gene: TRBV18; abundance: once; CDR3nt: TGTGCCAGCTCACCCCGGACAGGGGGACCTCAGCCCCAGCATTTT; CDR3aa: CASSPRTGGPQPQHF
d_gene: TRBD1; j_gene: TRBJ1-1; v_gene: TRBV6-5; abundance: -; CDR3nt: TGTGCCAGCAGAGGGACAGGGAGGTTGACTGAAGCTTTCTTT; CDR3aa: CASRGTGRLTEAFF
d_gene: -; j_gene: TRBJ1-2; v_gene: TRBV19; abundance: many; CDR3nt: TGTGCCAGTAGTGCCTGGGACACCCCTAACTATGGCTACACCTTC; CDR3aa: CASSAWDTPNYGYTF
d_gene: -; j_gene: TRBJ1-4; v_gene: TRBV30; abundance: -; CDR3nt: TGTGCCCCCCTGCGGGGACTTAATGAAAAACTGTTTTTT; CDR3aa: CAPLRGLNEKLFF
d_gene: TRBD2; j_gene: TRBJ2-2; v_gene: TRBV5-1; abundance: -; CDR3nt: TGCGCCAGCAGCTTGGCCGGGACTAGACTTGCCGGGGAGCTGTTTTTT; CDR3aa: CASSLAGTRLAGELFF
d_gene: TRBD2; j_gene: TRBJ2-3; v_gene: TRBV25-1; abundance: -; CDR3nt: TGTGCCAGCAGTGATGGGCCAAGGGAGGGTACAGATACGCAGTATTTT; CDR3aa: CASSDGPREGTDTQYF
d_gene: -; j_gene: TRBJ1-3; v_gene: TRBV12-3/TRBV12-4; abundance: -; CDR3nt: TGTGCCAGCACCAAAGACGGGGGAAACACCATATATTTT; CDR3aa: CASTKDGGNTIYF
d_gene: TRBD1; j_gene: TRBJ1-3; v_gene: TRBV11-3; abundance: -; CDR3nt: TGTGCCAGCAGCTCTGGGGACAGGGCTGGAAACACCATATATTTT; CDR3aa: CASSSGDRAGNTIYF
d_gene: TRBD2; j_gene: TRBJ2-1; v_gene: TRBV5-1; abundance: -; CDR3nt: TGCGCCAGCAGCTTGGAATTGGGACTAGCGGTCTCCTACAATGAGCAGTTCTTC; CDR3aa: CASSLELGLAVSYNEQFF
d_gene: TRBD2; j_gene: TRBJ2-3; v_gene: TRBV24-1; abundance: once; CDR3nt: TGTGCCACCAGTACTAGCGGGAGGACAGATACGCAGTATTTT; CDR3aa: CATSTSGRTDTQYF
d_gene: -; j_gene: TRBJ2-7; v_gene: TRBV27; abundance: -; CDR3nt: TGTGCCAGCAGTTTGGGCAGAACCTCCTACGAGCAGTACTTC; CDR3aa: CASSLGRTSYEQYF
d_gene: TRBD1; j_gene: TRBJ1-6; v_gene: TRBV7-9; abundance: -; CDR3nt: TGTGCCAGCAGCTTCGAACAGGGGATTAATTCACCCCTCCACTTT; CDR3aa: CASSFEQGINSPLHF
d_gene: -; j_gene: TRBJ2-1; v_gene: TRBV7-9; abundance: -; CDR3nt: TGTGCCAGCAGCTTAGGCAGGCGAACAACTGATGAGCAGTTCTTC; CDR3aa: CASSLGRRTTDEQFF
d_gene: TRBD2; j_gene: TRBJ2-7; v_gene: TRBV19; abundance: -; CDR3nt: TGTGCCAGTAAATGGGCGGGGGGGCAAAACGAGCAGTACTTC; CDR3aa: CASKWAGGQNEQYF
d_gene: -; j_gene: TRBJ2-2; v_gene: TRBV5-1; abundance: -; CDR3nt: TGCGCCAGCAGGGAAAGCGTCGGGGAGCTGTTTTTT; CDR3aa: CASRESVGELFF
d_gene: -; j_gene: TRBJ1-4; v_gene: TRBV2; abundance: -; CDR3nt: TGTGCCAGCGGACAAAGAGAAAAACTGTTTTTT; CDR3aa: CASGQREKLFF
d_gene: -; j_gene: TRBJ2-2; v_gene: TRBV7-9; abundance: once; CDR3nt: TGTGCCAGCAGCTCAGGGGGGGAGCTGTTTTTT; CDR3aa: CASSSGGELFF
d_gene: TRBD1; j_gene: TRBJ1-1; v_gene: TRBV3-1/TRBV3-2; abundance: -; CDR3nt: TGTGCCAGCAGCCAGAAGGGGGTTCCACAGGGGGCGCGGACTGAAGCTTTCTTT; CDR3aa: CASSQKGVPQGARTEAFF
d_gene: TRBD2; j_gene: TRBJ2-3; v_gene: TRBV5-1; abundance: -; CDR3nt: TGCGCCAGCAGCTTATCCCTAGCGGACACAGATACGCAGTATTTT; CDR3aa: CASSLSLADTDTQYF
d_gene: TRBD1; j_gene: TRBJ2-1; v_gene: TRBV2; abundance: -; CDR3nt: TGTGCCAGCAGTCCCGACAGGGGAAGGCAGTTCTTC; CDR3aa: CASSPDRGRQFF
d_gene: -; j_gene: TRBJ2-3; v_gene: TRBV5-4; abundance: -; CDR3nt: TGTGCCAGCAGCTTGGGGGCGGGGGCCACAGATACGCAGTATTTT; CDR3aa: CASSLGAGATDTQYF
d_gene: -; j_gene: TRBJ2-5; v_gene: TRBV5-6; abundance: -; CDR3nt: TGTGCCAGCAGTCCCGGGACTGTGGAGACCCAGTACTTC; CDR3aa: CASSPGTVETQYF
d_gene: TRBD2; j_gene: TRBJ2-5; v_gene: TRBV7-9; abundance: once; CDR3nt: TGTGCCAGCAGCTTGTCAGCGGGAGGACAGACCCAGTACTTC; CDR3aa: CASSLSAGGQTQYF